The clone carrying this T cell receptor beta chain was recorded at least ten times. Its matching antigen is unknown. The time point is: newly diagnosed GD, antithyroid drugs for less than 3 months. PBMCs provided the RNA from which the TCR library was made. Arm-PCR of CDR3 regions and iRepertoire HTBI primers were the basis on which TCR beta libraries were built. Each CDR3 protein gets one entry after TCRdb re-called the multiplex PCR reads with MiXCR. The sample lists under 400,000 distinct CDR3 sequences, over 15% seen once, with 30% in the top ten. The CDR3 covers 14 residues. The germline CDR1 and CDR2 sequences are SNHLY and FYNNEI. Trimming stripped 1 base from V and 5 bases from J, with 9 bases between. This sample was included in a study of regulatory T cells in long-lasting Graves disease. Study-level findings and limits: There was favoring of TRBV28, TRBJ1-2 and TRBJ2-5 in persistent disease.

The data also belong to a second study, concerning T cells in Graves' hyperthyroidism and ophthalmopathy.

The sequencing here drew on peripheral blood mononuclear cells (PBMCs), taken at new diagnosis, from a patient treated with antithyroid drugs. This TCR was recovered from a man between 40 and 49 years old with Graves disease. V and J are TRBV2 and TRBJ2-1, with D perhaps TRBD1 or TRBD2 (5 bases each). The CDR3 is CASSEGEGHNEQFF. In DNA, the CDR3 is TGTGCCAGCAGTGAAGGTGAGGGGCACAATGAGCAGTTCTTC.